This T cell receptor (beta chain) was found in a study of blood T cell repertoires in COVID-19 (dated by TCRdb to 2018 to 2020). As for the study more broadly: Samples covering the acute and convalescent phases of COVID-19 were provided by collaborators in the United States, Italy and Spain. The material from the prospective study consisted of cDNA or gDNA derived from T cells, B-cell-depleted T cells, or PBMCs. The dataset comprised deeply sampled blood TCRbeta repertoires from subjects exposed to, actively infected with, or recovered from COVID-19. The repertoires were made available in a free public database intended to serve as a resource for research on the immune response to SARS-CoV-2. The samples were drawn from the first 160 participants of the ongoing ImmuneRACE study and from 1,254 subjects provided by 6 global collaborators. Sample metadata almost always included a de-identified subject ID, COVID-19 status, age in years and sex. Where HLA class I and class II types were available, the types were taken from metadata supplied by the sample provider, not from assay-based typing.

Study-wide conclusions, independent of this receptor: The quantity of clinical and demographic metadata differed by source and by participant and was supplied without curation.

Points on this clone: It lacks a known antigen. There are no base qualities to consult, and no much larger clone falls within one base.

From a lookup of the germline V gene (reference sequence), CDR1 and CDR2 are SEHNR and FQNEAQ. V is reduced by 5 bases and J by 1 base, leaving a spacing of 17 bases between them. The CDR3, cysteine through phenylalanine, is 16 amino acids long. The only DNA kept is the CDR3, 48 bases in frame from the first base. Whole blood was collected in K2EDTA tubes by collaborating institutions according to the institutions' own protocols. For TCRbeta analysis, collaborators shipped samples as frozen whole blood, isolated PBMCs, or DNA extracted from either of those sample types. TCRbeta CDR3 regions were amplified from genomic DNA using the immunoSEQ Assay, a bias-controlled multiplex PCR. The published analysis was carried out like this. Nucleated cell counts per sample were estimated from amplification of reference gene primers within the assay. To quantify the absolute abundance of each unique TCRbeta CDR3 rearrangement, sequence reads were collapsed and filtered. For each sample, productive Simpson clonality was calculated as the square root of Simpson's diversity index across productive rearrangements. TCRdb provides this immuneACCESS table in a form limited to in-frame rearrangements. Some clones are lacking; in checked studies, under half of them reflect an unresolved V gene, and why the rest are absent is not known. The V and J calls and the clone size are those of that table, but D and trimming were determined from the DNA. This sample holds tens of thousands of clones; 70% to 90% were observed only once. The top ten clonotypes cover approximately 12% of the sample.

Rearrangement joined TRBV7-9 to TRBJ1-1; 5 matching bases give a weak D call of TRBD1. The sequence was obtained from a man aged 65 to 85 with active or convalescent COVID-19. Sequenced input: peripheral blood. Here is the DNA: TGTGCCAGCAGCGAGCGCGGGACCTCAGGGAACACTGAAGCTTTCTTT. It translates to CASSERGTSGNTEAFF.